Detailed here is one T cell receptor beta chain. TCRdb reanalyzed the 5' RACE reads, giving one entry per CDR3 protein sequence and no DNA. In all, the sample yields 350,000 to 450,000 distinct CDR3 sequences. This CDR3 contains 16 residues. Germline V gives CDR1 SGHTA, CDR2 FQGTGA. The record originates from a study of T cells expressing NK-cell markers. This clonotype originated in a man aged 18-75 years in good health. This rearrangement joins TRBV7-3 to TRBJ2-1; TCRdb reports TRBD1, a call that lacks DNA to check it against. The sequencing sample was made of blood T cells: a sorted CD56 or NKG2C T cell subset, CD4+ or CD8+ T cells, or bulk PBMC T cells (not recorded which). CDR3 residues: CASSWLGAGGLDEQFF. The full variable domain, its missing parts supplied by reference TRBV7-3 and TRBJ2-1, is GAGVSQTPSNKVTEKGKYVELRCDPISGHTALYWYRQSLGQGPEFLIYFQGTGAADDSGLPNDRFFAVRPEGSVSTLKIQRTERGDSAVYLCASSWLGAGGLDEQFFGPGTRLTVL.